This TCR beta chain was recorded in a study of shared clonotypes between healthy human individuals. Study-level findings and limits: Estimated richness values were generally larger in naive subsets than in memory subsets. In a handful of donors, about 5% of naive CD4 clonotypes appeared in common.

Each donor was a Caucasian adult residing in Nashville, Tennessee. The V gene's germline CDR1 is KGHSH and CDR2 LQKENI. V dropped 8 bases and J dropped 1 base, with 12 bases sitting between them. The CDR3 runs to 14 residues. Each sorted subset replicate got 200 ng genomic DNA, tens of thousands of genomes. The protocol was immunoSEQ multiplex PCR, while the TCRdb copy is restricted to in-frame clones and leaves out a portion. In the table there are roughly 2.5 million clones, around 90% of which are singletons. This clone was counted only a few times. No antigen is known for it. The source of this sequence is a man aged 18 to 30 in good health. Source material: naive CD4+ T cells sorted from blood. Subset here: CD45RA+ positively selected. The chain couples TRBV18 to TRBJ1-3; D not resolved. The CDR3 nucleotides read TGTGCCAGCGCTACCAGTACGTCTGGAAACACCATATATTTT. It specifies CASATSTSGNTIYF.